This T cell receptor (beta chain) was profiled in a study of human T cells and chemical hapten exposure. Time point of the sample: patch test 1, 2 weeks after DPC sensitization. Indicated treatment: therapeutic diphenylcyclopropenone sensitization with weekly scalp DPC. Extraction yielded total RNA from whole blood (unfractionated). This clonotype was seen only a few times. MiXCR, run by TCRdb on the RACE reads, gives a single entry per CDR3 protein. The sample yields 40,000 or so distinct CDR3 sequences, 4% seen once. Per the germline V gene, CDR1 is SGHTA and CDR2 is FQGNSA. The CDR3 totals 15 residues. The ends lost 1 base at V and 4 bases at J; junction bases unmatched: 5.

The chain couples TRBV7-2 to TRBJ2-3; 7 bases are shared with TRBD1. The source is a man in his forties or fifties with alopecia areata. Some clones in this sample may be carry-over from other donors' samples. The specimen comprised whole blood, sampled in connection with sensitization to the hapten diphenylcyclopropenone (DPC). The CDR3 bases are TGTGCCAGCAGCTTAGGGGGGCAGGGGGCAGATACGCAGTATTTT. Amino acids: CASSLGGQGADTQYF.